Described below is a single T cell receptor beta chain sequence and its context. Its antigen is currently unknown. These data come from a study of cytomegalovirus exposure and HLA in healthy donors. Overall study results and limits: Evidence from a later analysis indicated that most CMV-associated TCR beta chains looked HLA-restricted.

PCR amplification relied on 60 Vbeta primers (plus 13 Jbeta primers). Sequencing used immunoSEQ multiplex PCR; TCRdb keeps in-frame clones, though not all of them. In the table there are more than 55,000 clones, roughly 80% of which are singletons. The junction had 5 bases not matched to a gene; V was cut back by 2 bases and J by 7 bases. Germline assignment: CDR1 MNHEY and CDR2 SVGAGI. The CDR3 has 14 amino acids. The TCR was taken from a man aged 25-40 years in good health and CMV-seronegative. V gene TRBV6-5 combines with J gene TRBJ1-1, with 9 bases that match TRBD1. The material sequenced was PBMCs. CDR3 region: CASSYGTGNVEAFF. CDR3 nucleotides: TGTGCCAGCAGTTACGGGACAGGGAACGTTGAAGCTTTCTTT.